Each of the 19 T cell receptor beta chains below was sequenced from the same sample in a study of blood T cell repertoires in COVID-19. The method was immunoSEQ multiplex PCR; TCRdb's version includes in-frame clones alone and lacks a portion of them. This table holds some 130,000 clones, 90% found once. Source material: peripheral blood. The receptors shown here come from a man between 50 and 59 years old with active COVID-19.

This clone was picked up one time. Other DNA sequences in the same sample also yield this CDR3. The chain joins TRBV29-1 to TRBJ2-1; 7 bases are shared with TRBD1. The germline V gene has CDR1 SQVTM and CDR2 ANQGSEA. V dropped 6 bases and J dropped 4; count of bases not matched to a gene: 6. CDR3 length: 13 residues. The CDR3 DNA is TGCAGCGTAGGAGACAGGGTTTACAATGAGCAGTTCTTC. Protein sequence: CSVGDRVYNEQFF.

V usage is TRBV27 and J usage is TRBJ1-5; TRBD1 might be the D (5 bases). The germline V and J ends were trimmed by 4 bases and 5 bases, with 18 bases remaining between them. The CDR3 totals 16 residues. Germline values: CDR1 MNHEY, CDR2 SMNVEV (reference sequence). CDR3 loop: CASSSRLTVHDQPQHF. In nucleotides, the CDR3 is TGTGCCAGCAGTTCTCGATTGACAGTTCATGATCAGCCCCAGCATTTT.

The chain employs TRBV6-4 and TRBJ2-1; TRBD2 is a possible D gene (7 bases). The CDR3 spans 12 residues. Trimming stripped 6 bases from V and 7 bases from J, with 10 bases between. CDR1 is MRHNA, CDR2 SNTAGT, per germline. CDR3 region: CASSGGTNEQFF. The CDR3 DNA sequence: TGTGCCAGCAGCGGGGGGACAAATGAGCAGTTCTTC.

The chain couples TRBV3-1 (or the pseudogene TRBV3-2) to TRBJ1-6; maybe TRBD1 (5 bases). Per the germline V gene, CDR1 is LGHDT and CDR2 is YNNKEL (reference sequence). Trimming took 0 bases from V and 6 from J, leaving 9 bases between them. This CDR3 is built from 15 residues. DNA of the CDR3: TGTGCCAGCAGCCAAGAGGGACTTGTTAATTCACCCCTCCACTTT. Protein product: CASSQEGLVNSPLHF.

The V gene is TRBV7-3, the J gene TRBJ1-6; no clear D. The V and J ends lost 7 bases and 10 bases respectively, with 11 bases between them. The germline gives CDR1 SGHTA, CDR2 FQGTGA. The CDR3 has 12 amino acids. The CDR3 loop reads CASTPPSSPLHF. Written as DNA, the CDR3 is TGTGCCAGCACCCCCCCATCCTCACCCCTCCACTTT.

The rearrangement joins TRBV5-4 to TRBJ1-6; weak D call: TRBD1 (5 bases). CDR1 and CDR2 from the germline V gene are SGHNT and YYREEE (reference sequence). This CDR3 contains 15 residues. V shed 5 bases and J shed 7 bases, with 16 bases lying between them. CDR3 coding DNA: TGTGCCAGCAGGAACGCGATGCAGGGCAATTCACCCCTCCACTTT. It translates to CASRNAMQGNSPLHF.

The J gene is TRBJ1-1, the V gene TRBV7-8; no reliable D call. This CDR3 spans 15 amino acids. Per germline, CDR1 SGHVS and CDR2 FQNEAQ. The V and J ends lost 4 bases and 0 bases respectively, with 12 bases between them. CDR3 amino acids: CASSSLKGVNTEAFF. CDR3 coding DNA: TGTGCCAGCAGCTCCCTAAAGGGAGTGAACACTGAAGCTTTCTTT.

CDR3 sequence (DNA): TGTGCCAGAAGCTTGGGACAGGGAAACACTGAAGCTTTCTTT. This translates into CARSLGQGNTEAFF. The chain is built from TRBV5-3 and TRBJ1-1; the match to TRBD1 covers 7 bases. TRBV5-3 belongs to the ORF category, with a function that is uncertain. The CDR3 sequence is 14 residues long. The ends lost 0 bases at V and 2 bases at J; junction bases unmatched: 1.

J is TRBJ1-3 and V is TRBV2; maybe TRBD1 (5 bases). This CDR3 has 16 amino acids. Germline assignment: CDR1 SNHLY and CDR2 FYNNEI. Trimming took 0 bases from V and 4 from J, leaving 13 bases between them. DNA of the CDR3: TGTGCCAGCAGTGAAGCAAAGGCGACAGCAGGAAACACCATATATTTT. It translates to CASSEAKATAGNTIYF.

This chain links TRBV12-3 or TRBV12-4 with TRBJ1-1; no firm D call. The V and J ends lost 5 bases and 3 bases respectively, with 10 bases between them. The CDR3 sequence is 13 residues long. CDR3 loop: CASSRGIYTEAFF. For the CDR3, the DNA is TGTGCCAGCAGTAGAGGGATATACACTGAAGCTTTCTTT.

The gene calls are TRBV6-1 and TRBJ2-7; 7 bases agree with TRBD1. The ends lost 1 base at V and 2 bases at J; junction bases unmatched: 5. The CDR3 is 15 amino acids. The germline V gene has CDR1 MNHNS and CDR2 SASEGT. The CDR3 nucleotides read TGTGCCAGCAGTGAAGACAGGGGCGAACCCTACGAGCAGTACTTC. The encoded protein is CASSEDRGEPYEQYF.

The chain links TRBV6-5 to TRBJ2-1; TRBD2 matches 7 bases. J gave up 0 bases and V 7 bases, and 6 bases lay outside the gene matches. Per the germline V gene, CDR1 is MNHEY and CDR2 is SVGAGI. CDR3 length equals 15 residues. This CDR3 reads CASTNGDYSYNEQFF. Here the CDR3 DNA reads TGTGCCAGCACGAACGGGGACTACTCCTACAATGAGCAGTTCTTC.

V is TRBV2 and J is TRBJ1-2; D ambiguous. In germline, CDR1 is SNHLY, CDR2 FYNNEI. There are 13 residues in the CDR3. V was trimmed by 6 bases and J by 4 bases, leaving 12 bases between them. The DNA of the CDR3 is TGTGCCAGCAGGTCCGTTTCGGGCTATGGCTACACCTTC. Residues: CASRSVSGYGYTF.

The chain joins TRBV11-2 to TRBJ2-1; the D gene is possibly TRBD2 (5 bases). This CDR3 comprises 14 residues. Trimming took off 1 base at V and 5 bases at J, with 9 bases between the two ends. In germline, CDR1 is SGHAT, CDR2 FQNNGV. For the CDR3, the DNA is TGTGCCAGCAGCTTAGCTGGGAGAGACAATGAGCAGTTCTTC. It specifies CASSLAGRDNEQFF.

CDR3 sequence reads: CASSKRDRRAYEQYF. The DNA of the CDR3 is TGTGCCAGCAGCAAGAGGGACAGGAGGGCCTACGAGCAGTACTTC. V gene TRBV21-1 combines with J gene TRBJ2-7; the DNA was not compared with TRBD1, the D call given in the table. TRBV21-1 is reported as a pseudogene. This CDR3 spans 15 amino acids.

This clone was counted once. The chain couples TRBV5-4 to TRBJ2-2; 9 bases agree with TRBD1. The CDR3 runs 15 residues. V shed 4 bases, J shed 4 bases, and the junction held 5 bases outside the gene matches. CDR1 and CDR2 from the germline V gene are SGHNT and YYREEE (reference sequence). CDR3 nucleotide sequence: TGTGCCAGCAGCCCCGGGGACAGGGTCACCGGGGAGCTGTTTTTT. Amino acids: CASSPGDRVTGELFF.

The chain recombines TRBV5-1 with TRBJ2-7; TRBD1 agrees at 7 bases. Trimming removed 4 bases from V and 1 base from J; junction bases left unmatched: 5. Germline V CDR1 and CDR2: SGHRS, YFSETQ. This CDR3 comprises 14 residues. The CDR3 reads CASSRDSTSYEQYV. For the CDR3, the DNA is TGCGCCAGCAGCAGGGACAGTACTTCCTACGAGCAGTACGTC.

Note on this clone: This sample includes further DNA sequences coding for the same CDR3. CDR3 DNA: TGTGCCAGCAGCTTAACGGGATTGAATGAGCAGTTCTTC. This encodes CASSLTGLNEQFF. V gene TRBV7-2 combines with J gene TRBJ2-1; possible D gene TRBD2, 5 bases. V lost 2 bases and J 7 bases, leaving 9 bases between the germline ends. Germline CDR1 and CDR2: SGHTA and FQGNSA. CDR3 length equals 13 residues. The full variable domain, its missing parts supplied by reference TRBV7-2 and TRBJ2-1, is GAGVSQSPSNKVTEKGKDVELRCDPISGHTALYWYRQSLGQGLEFLIYFQGNSAPDKSGLPSDRFSAERTGGSVSTLTIQRTQQEDSAVYLCASSLTGLNEQFFGPGTRLTVL.

The V gene is TRBV11-2, the J gene TRBJ2-5; 8 bases fit TRBD1. V was pared by 5 bases and J by 0 bases, with 8 bases of the junction left unmatched. The CDR3 covers 16 residues. Per the germline V gene, CDR1 is SGHAT and CDR2 is FQNNGV. The CDR3 sequence: CASSTRQGSYQETQYF. The CDR3 nucleotides read TGTGCCAGCAGCACCCGACAGGGGTCGTACCAAGAGACCCAGTACTTC. The full variable domain, its missing parts supplied by reference TRBV11-2 and TRBJ2-5, is EAGVAQSPRYKIIEKRQSVAFWCNPISGHATLYWYQQILGQGPKLLIQFQNNGVVDDSQLPKDRFSAERLKGVDSTLKIQPAKLEDSAVYLCASSTRQGSYQETQYFGPGTRLLVL.